The entry that follows covers one TCR beta chain sequence. The protocol was immunoSEQ multiplex PCR, while the TCRdb copy is restricted to in-frame clones and leaves out a portion. The data contain a few hundred thousand clones, about 89% of them singletons. The data stem from a study of blood T cell repertoires in COVID-19. V was cut by 5 bases and J by 8 bases, with 12 bases left in between. Looked up from germline, CDR1 is SGHAT and CDR2 is FQNNGV. CDR3 length: 12 residues. The chain combines TRBV11-2 with TRBJ1-2, with D unresolved. The origin of this receptor is a human donor in a cohort exposed to, infected with or recovered from COVID-19 (not recorded which). The donor label of this sample is uncertain. Specimen: PBMCs or T cells enriched from blood (not recorded which). In DNA form, the CDR3 reads TGTGCCAGCAGCCCTCGGGATCGGGGCTACACCTTC. This codes for CASSPRDRGYTF. Drawing the rest from reference TRBV11-2 and TRBJ1-2, the complete variable domain is EAGVAQSPRYKIIEKRQSVAFWCNPISGHATLYWYQQILGQGPKLLIQFQNNGVVDDSQLPKDRFSAERLKGVDSTLKIQPAKLEDSAVYLCASSPRDRGYTFGSGTRLTVV.